Listed here is a single TCR beta chain. Read coverage stops 3 residues before the CDR3 terminus; the germline J gene supplies the remainder. This entry belongs to a study of T cells in women clearing cervical HPV infection. Study-wide context: Controls were women whose single incident HPV16 infection cleared within 12 months without precancer or cancer.

The germline V gene encodes CDR1 SGHNT and CDR2 YYREEE (reference sequence). Between the trimmed V and J ends, which lost 4 bases and 1 base, there was a span of 8 bases. The CDR3 is 14 residues long. Here immunoSEQ multiplex PCR was the method, and the copy in TCRdb shows in-frame clones only, minus some. Its table lists tens of thousands of clones. This clonotype was sampled from a woman between 18 and 70 years old with a cervical HPV16 infection that either progressed to CIN3+ or cleared (not recorded which). The sample was blood buffy coat. The chain couples TRBV5-4 to TRBJ2-2; possibly TRBD2 for D (6 bases). The sequenced CDR3 bases are TGTGCCAGCAGCACGGGGGTGAACACCGGGGAG. This sequence encodes CASSTGVNTGE. The complete CDR3 sequence is CASSTGVNTGELFF.